This T cell receptor beta chain was obtained from a study of T-cell reconstitution after alpha-beta-depleted transplantation in children. Germline assignment: CDR1 DFQATT and CDR2 SNEGSKA (reference sequence). Unmatched junction bases numbered 11, after V lost 0 bases and J lost 6 bases. CDR3 length equals 15 residues. Unique molecular identifiers were used to barcode this TCRbeta library. Each CDR3 protein gets one entry after TCRdb re-called the PCR reads with MiXCR. The sample lists about half a million distinct CDR3 sequences, 9.5% to 15% occurring once. Sequenced material: PBMCs from the stem cell graft donor, taken from the stem cell graft. This clonotype was obtained from a human donor who donated a stem cell graft to a child with combined immunodeficiency. This rearrangement joins TRBV20-1 to TRBJ2-7, with 7 bases fitting TRBD2. The CDR3 coding sequence is TGCAGTGCTAGAGACATTCTAGCGGACCGGGGCGAGCAGTACTTC. Residues: CSARDILADRGEQYF.